One sample yielded the 29 T cell receptor beta chains listed below, sequenced in a study of blood T cell repertoires in COVID-19. Clones were sequenced by immunoSEQ multiplex PCR, and TCRdb holds only the in-frame ones, with some missing. The profile covers roughly 300,000 clones, with around 88% appearing a single time and 1.5% to 2% taken by the ten largest. Sequencing input: peripheral blood. The receptors originated from a woman between 45 and 65 years old with acute or convalescent COVID-19.

The rearrangement joins TRBV28 to TRBJ2-7, with TRBD2 identical over 9 bases. Looked up from germline, CDR1 is MDHEN and CDR2 is SYDVKM. This CDR3 comprises 16 residues. Germline trimming cut 7 bases from V and 4 bases from J; bases unmatched to any gene: 14. This CDR3 reads CASTSGDSGSRYEQYF. The CDR3, as DNA: TGTGCCAGCACATCTGGGGATAGCGGGAGCAGGTACGAGCAGTACTTC.

V and J are TRBV28 and TRBJ1-5; a possible D gene is TRBD1 (6 bases). Germline V CDR1 and CDR2: MDHEN, SYDVKM. Trimming pared 2 bases from V and 8 bases from J, leaving 10 bases between. This CDR3 has 13 amino acids. DNA for the CDR3: TGTGCCAGCAGTTTAGGGGGCTGGGAGCCCCAGCATTTT. This codes for CASSLGGWEPQHF.

In DNA, the CDR3 is TGCGCCAGCAGCTTGGCCCTAATTGCGAACACTGAAGCTTTCTTT. Residues: CASSLALIANTEAFF. The rearrangement joins TRBV5-1 to TRBJ1-1; D gene ambiguous. The CDR3 totals 15 residues. Germline CDR1 SGHRS, CDR2 YFSETQ. V lost 0 bases and J 1 base, leaving 10 bases between the germline ends.

The chain links TRBV27 to TRBJ1-5; 7 nucleotides line up with TRBD1. The CDR3 runs 19 residues. CDR1 MNHEY and CDR2 SMNVEV come from the germline V gene (reference sequence). V shed 5 bases, J shed 0 bases, and the junction held 16 bases outside the gene matches. The CDR3 spells CASSPMPFTGQNSNQPQHF. DNA of the CDR3: TGTGCCAGCAGTCCCATGCCATTCACGGGACAGAATAGCAATCAGCCCCAGCATTTT.

The V call is TRBV6-5, the J call TRBJ1-4; TRBD1 agrees at 9 bases. The germline CDR1 and CDR2 sequences are MNHEY and SVGAGI. The CDR3 totals 13 residues. Trimming removed 8 bases from V and 6 bases from J; junction bases left unmatched: 4. In nucleotides, the CDR3 is TGTGCCAGCCGCCGGGACAGGGATGAAAAACTGTTTTTT. This codes for CASRRDRDEKLFF.

The chain carries TRBV7-3 and TRBJ2-1, with a possible D match to TRBD2 (6 bases). Per germline, CDR1 SGHTA and CDR2 FQGTGA. Trimming left V 3 bases short and J 7 bases short, with 16 bases between. This CDR3 is 15 amino acids long. The CDR3: CASSLLAAAYNEQFF. The CDR3 DNA reads as TGTGCCAGCAGCTTGTTAGCGGCAGCTTATAATGAGCAGTTCTTC.

J is TRBJ2-3 and V is TRBV11-3; TRBD2 agrees at 8 bases. The CDR3 contains 16 residues. The trim removed 2 bases at V and 1 base at J, leaving 5 bases unmatched. Germline loops: CDR1 SGHNT, CDR2 YENEEA. Here the CDR3 reads CASSLSSAGGTDTQYF. CDR3 in DNA: TGTGCCAGCAGCTTAAGTTCAGCGGGGGGCACAGATACGCAGTATTTT.

This clone was seen a few times. The chain uses TRBV7-2 and TRBJ1-3; D is unclear. V gave up 1 base and J gave up 4 bases, with 5 bases separating them. Germline loops: CDR1 SGHTA, CDR2 FQGNSA. The CDR3 has 13 amino acids. CDR3: CASSLEQGNTIYF. Here the CDR3 DNA reads TGTGCCAGCAGCTTAGAACAGGGAAACACCATATATTTT.

This rearrangement joins TRBV19 to TRBJ2-2; tentative D call: TRBD2 (5 bases). Trimming took 7 bases from V and 5 from J, leaving 23 bases between them. This CDR3 has 17 amino acids. The V gene's germline CDR1 is LNHDA and CDR2 SQIVND (reference sequence). CDR3 region: CASTKGVAKRGTGELFF. The CDR3 region has the DNA TGTGCCAGTACAAAGGGTGTCGCCAAGAGAGGGACCGGGGAGCTGTTTTTT.

The CDR3 protein is CASSSAGTSNDEQFF. The CDR3 coding sequence is TGTGCCAGCAGTTCCGCCGGGACTAGCAACGATGAGCAGTTCTTC. This chain uses TRBV28 with TRBJ2-1; 9 bases map to TRBD2. This CDR3 comprises 15 residues. Unmatched junction bases numbered 9, after V lost 4 bases and J lost 8 bases. Germline loops: CDR1 MDHEN, CDR2 SYDVKM.

J is TRBJ1-5 and V is TRBV28; D ambiguous. Germline V lookup: CDR1 MDHEN, CDR2 SYDVKM. The CDR3 is 16 amino acids. Trimming left V 5 bases short and J 0 bases short, with 14 bases between. CDR3 in DNA: TGTGCCAGCAGTCCAGTAGGAGCGCTTAGCAATCAGCCCCAGCATTTT. This encodes CASSPVGALSNQPQHF.

V gene TRBV6-5 combines with J gene TRBJ1-6; 8 bases are shared with TRBD1. The germline V gene encodes CDR1 MNHEY and CDR2 SVGAGI. Losses at the gene ends were 6 bases for V and 7 bases for J; bases not matched to a gene: 5. The CDR3 runs 14 residues. The CDR3 DNA follows: TGTGCCAGCAGCTCGGGACAGGCAAATTCACCCCTCCACTTT. This gives the protein CASSSGQANSPLHF.

The chain recombines TRBV18 with TRBJ1-2; D not certain. This CDR3 contains 13 residues. V lost 4 bases and J 6 bases, leaving 12 bases between the germline ends. Germline loops: CDR1 KGHSH, CDR2 LQKENI. CDR3 in DNA: TGTGCCAGCTCACTAAGGACGGAGGATGGCTACACCTTC. It encodes CASSLRTEDGYTF.

The chain is built from TRBV6-5 and TRBJ1-4; TRBD1 agrees at 8 bases. V lost 2 bases, J lost 6 bases, and 5 bases stayed unmatched. This CDR3 has 15 amino acids. Per germline, CDR1 MNHEY and CDR2 SVGAGI. Here the CDR3 DNA reads TGTGCCAGCAGTTACACCCCGGGACAGGATGAAAAACTGTTTTTT. Translated: CASSYTPGQDEKLFF.

V is TRBV28 and J is TRBJ2-1; D is possibly TRBD1 (6 bases). The length of the CDR3 is 17 residues. V lost 2 bases to trimming and J lost 0 bases, with 14 bases between them. Germline V gives CDR1 MDHEN, CDR2 SYDVKM. The DNA for the CDR3 is TGTGCCAGCAGTTTAATCAGGCAGGGGACCTCCTACAATGAGCAGTTCTTC. Protein product: CASSLIRQGTSYNEQFF.

The rearrangement uses TRBV2 and TRBJ1-1; 8 nucleotides agree with TRBD1. Trimming at V came to 7 bases and at J to 8 bases, leaving 12 bases not matched to a gene. The CDR3 runs 14 residues. Germline values: CDR1 SNHLY, CDR2 FYNNEI. The CDR3 DNA reads TGTGCCAGCATTGTGAACAGGGGGGTCGAGGAAGCTTTCTTT. As protein: CASIVNRGVEEAFF.

The chain couples TRBV4-3 to TRBJ2-7; 7 nucleotides match TRBD2. The CDR3 runs 16 residues. The junction had 8 bases not matched to a gene; V was cut back by 1 base and J by 2 bases. CDR1 and CDR2 from the germline V gene are LGHNA and YSLEER. CDR3 nucleotide sequence: TGCGCCAGCAGCCAAGCCCCGCTAGCGGACGCCTACGAGCAGTACTTC. Amino acids: CASSQAPLADAYEQYF.

The J gene is TRBJ1-4, the V gene TRBV5-4; TRBD1 aligns across 7 bases. The ends lost 3 bases at V and 6 bases at J; junction bases unmatched: 5. The CDR3 extends over 14 amino acids. In germline, CDR1 is SGHNT, CDR2 YYREEE (reference sequence). CDR3 nucleotide sequence: TGTGCCAGCAGCTCGACAGGGCAGCATGAAAAACTGTTTTTT. Translating it yields CASSSTGQHEKLFF.

CDR3 in amino acids: CASSRSGQVSSGNTIYF. The CDR3 coding sequence is TGTGCCAGCAGCCGTTCCGGACAGGTTTCCTCTGGAAACACCATATATTTT. The V call is TRBV11-3, the J call TRBJ1-3; 7 bases are shared with TRBD1. The germline gives CDR1 SGHNT, CDR2 YENEEA. With V trimmed by 5 bases and J by 0 bases, 10 bases remained unmatched. CDR3 length: 17 amino acids.

The gene calls are TRBV27 and TRBJ1-5, with D tentatively TRBD1 (6 bases). CDR3 size: 16 residues. Germline V gene data show CDR1 as MNHEY and CDR2 as SMNVEV (reference sequence). V lost 5 bases and J lost 6, with 20 bases in between. In DNA, the CDR3 is TGTGCCAGCAGTCGATCACAGGGTTTCATCGGTCAGCCCCAGCATTTT. Translating it yields CASSRSQGFIGQPQHF.

The chain combines TRBV27 with TRBJ1-1; D might be TRBD1 (5 bases). Germline V gene lookup returns CDR1 MNHEY and CDR2 SMNVEV (reference sequence). V was shortened by 1 base and J by 1 base, with 7 bases between the two germline ends. The CDR3 is 14 amino acids. CDR3 sequence: CASSLWGRNTEAFF. For the CDR3, the DNA is TGTGCCAGCAGTTTATGGGGCAGGAACACTGAAGCTTTCTTT.

CDR3 sequence (DNA): TGCGCCAGCAGCCCCCTCGCGGGGGGCACCGGGGAGCTGTTTTTT. The encoded protein is CASSPLAGGTGELFF. This chain links TRBV4-3 with TRBJ2-2, with 8 bases fitting TRBD2. The CDR3 loop spans 15 amino acids. The J segment lost 4 bases and the V segment lost 4 bases, leaving 5 bases of the junction unmatched. Germline lookup yields CDR1 LGHNA and CDR2 YSLEER.

The chain links TRBV12-3 or TRBV12-4 to TRBJ1-5, with D unresolved. V lost 0 bases and J 7 bases, leaving 7 bases between the germline ends. The CDR3 is made up of 13 amino acids. The CDR3 region is CASSLAGGQPQHF. The CDR3 DNA is TGTGCCAGCAGTTTAGCTGGCGGGCAGCCCCAGCATTTT.

Worth noting for this clone: No DNA is shown, since the ends of the CDR3 on it are uncertain; the CDR3 is the one TCRdb lists. The rearrangement joins TRBV6-6 to TRBJ2-1; the table's TRBD1 call for D was not verified on the DNA. CDR1 is MNHNY, CDR2 SVGAGI, per germline (reference sequence). The CDR3 length is 15 residues, termini included. CDR3 region: CASSSSGQGYNEQFF.

V usage is TRBV7-3 and J usage is TRBJ2-7; TRBD1 aligns across 10 bases. Germline-derived CDR1 and CDR2 are SGHTA and FQGTGA. J gave up 6 bases and V 3 bases, and 17 bases lay outside the gene matches. The CDR3 runs 18 residues. CDR3 in DNA: TGTGCCAGCAGCTTTGGGACAGGGGCGGTCTCGGTTTCTATCGAGCAGTACTTC. It codes for CASSFGTGAVSVSIEQYF.

This clone was seen only a few times. This rearrangement joins TRBV5-4 to TRBJ1-4; TRBD1 matches at 7 bases. The germline V gene encodes CDR1 SGHNT and CDR2 YYREEE (reference sequence). The CDR3 contains 15 residues. V was clipped by 5 bases and J by 5 bases; unmatched bases: 9. The CDR3 sequence: CASSRDDRDNEKLFF. The CDR3 DNA reads as TGTGCCAGCAGTCGCGACGACAGGGACAATGAAAAACTGTTTTTT.

The genes are TRBV18 and TRBJ1-2; D call uncertain. V lost 6 bases, J lost 6 bases, and 20 bases lay in between. This CDR3 region has 15 residues. CDR1 KGHSH and CDR2 LQKENI come from the germline V gene. The CDR3 sequence is CASSPYTSEGDGYTF. The CDR3 nucleotides read TGTGCCAGCTCTCCGTACACCTCAGAGGGCGATGGCTACACCTTC. The full variable domain, its missing parts supplied by reference TRBV18 and TRBJ1-2, is NAGVMQNPRHLVRRRGQEARLRCSPMKGHSHVYWYRQLPEEGLKFMVYLQKENIIDESGMPKERFSAEFPKEGPSILRIQQVVRGDSAAYFCASSPYTSEGDGYTFGSGTRLTVV.

This clone was counted only a few times. Other DNA sequences within the sample encode an identical CDR3. This chain connects TRBV18 to TRBJ1-5; 7 bases align to TRBD1. V dropped 6 bases and J dropped 1; count of bases not matched to a gene: 0. The CDR3 contains 13 residues. CDR1 is KGHSH, CDR2 LQKENI, per germline. DNA for the CDR3: TGTGCCAGCTCGGGACAGAGCAATCAGCCCCAGCATTTT. This gives the protein CASSGQSNQPQHF.

This chain links TRBV28 with TRBJ2-7; 7 nucleotides agree with TRBD2. Germline CDR1 is MDHEN and CDR2 is SYDVKM. V was pared by 3 bases and J by 2 bases, with 28 bases of the junction left unmatched. The CDR3 has 22 residues. CDR3 DNA sequence: TGTGCCAGCAGTTTTTTGGTTGGAGCGGATCCTCCGGGAGGCCGATCCCCCTACGAGCAGTACTTC. This gives the protein CASSFLVGADPPGGRSPYEQYF.